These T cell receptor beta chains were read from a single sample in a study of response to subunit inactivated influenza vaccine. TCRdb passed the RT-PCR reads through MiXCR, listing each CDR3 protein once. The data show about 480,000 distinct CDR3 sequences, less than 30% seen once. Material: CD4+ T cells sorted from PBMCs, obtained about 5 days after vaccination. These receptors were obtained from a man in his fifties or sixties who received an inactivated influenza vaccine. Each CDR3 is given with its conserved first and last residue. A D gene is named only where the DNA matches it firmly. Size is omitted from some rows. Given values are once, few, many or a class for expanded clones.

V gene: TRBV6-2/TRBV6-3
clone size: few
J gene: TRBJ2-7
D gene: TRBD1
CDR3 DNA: TGTGCCAGCAGCGGACAGGCATTGGGCGAGCAGTACTTC
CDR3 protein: CASSGQALGEQYF

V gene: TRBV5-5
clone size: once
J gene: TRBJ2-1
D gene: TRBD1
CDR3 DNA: TGTGCCAGCAGCTTGCGGACAGGGGAGTACAATGAGCAGTTCTTC
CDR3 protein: CASSLRTGEYNEQFF

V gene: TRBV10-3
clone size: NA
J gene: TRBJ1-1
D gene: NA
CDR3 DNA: TGTGCCATCAGTCAGGCGGGGAACACTGAAGCTTTCTTT
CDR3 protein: CAISQAGNTEAFF

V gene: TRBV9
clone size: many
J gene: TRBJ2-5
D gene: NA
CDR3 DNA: TGTGCCAGCAGCGTAGGAGGGGAGTCCGGGAAGACCCAGTACTTC
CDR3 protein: CASSVGGESGKTQYF

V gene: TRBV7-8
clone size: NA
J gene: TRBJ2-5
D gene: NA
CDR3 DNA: TGTGCCAGCAGCGCGGACAGAGTGGGGACCCAGTACTTC
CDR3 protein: CASSADRVGTQYF

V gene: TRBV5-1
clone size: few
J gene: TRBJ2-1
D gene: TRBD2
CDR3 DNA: TGCGCCAGCAGCTTGGCCCCGCTAGCGGGAGCAGAGGAGCAGTTCTTC
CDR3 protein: CASSLAPLAGAEEQFF

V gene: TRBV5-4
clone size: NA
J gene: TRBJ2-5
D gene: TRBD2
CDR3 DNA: TGTGCCAGCAGCTTTGGGCGGGGGGGACAAGAGACCCAGTACTTC
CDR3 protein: CASSFGRGGQETQYF

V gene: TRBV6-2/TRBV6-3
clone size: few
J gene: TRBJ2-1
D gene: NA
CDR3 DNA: TGTGCCAGCAATGGGTTAGGCAATGAGCAGTTCTTC
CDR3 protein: CASNGLGNEQFF

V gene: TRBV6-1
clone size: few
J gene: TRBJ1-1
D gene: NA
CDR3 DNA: TGTGCCAGCCGCCGTTCCTGGACAATGAACACTGAAGCTTTCTTT
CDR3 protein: CASRRSWTMNTEAFF

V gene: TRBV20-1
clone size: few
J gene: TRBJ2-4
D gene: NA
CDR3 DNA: TGCAGTGCCCCAATGGGCGTGGTAGGTGGGAACATTCAGTACTTC
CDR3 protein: CSAPMGVVGGNIQYF

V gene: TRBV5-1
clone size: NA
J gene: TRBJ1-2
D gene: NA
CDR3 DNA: TGCGCCAGCAGCTTGGACCCAGGCACTAACTATGGCTACACCTTC
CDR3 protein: CASSLDPGTNYGYTF

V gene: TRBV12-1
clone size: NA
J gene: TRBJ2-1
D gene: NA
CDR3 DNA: TGTGCCAGCAGCCAACGGACTAGCGGGAGGCAACTCACATTCTACAATGAGCAGTTCTTC
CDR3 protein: CASSQRTSGRQLTFYNEQFF

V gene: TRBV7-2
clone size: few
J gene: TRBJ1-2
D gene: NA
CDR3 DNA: TGTGCCAGCAGCACCCCGACAGTCTATGGCTACACCTTC
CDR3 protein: CASSTPTVYGYTF

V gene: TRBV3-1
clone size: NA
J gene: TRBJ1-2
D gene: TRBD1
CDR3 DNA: TGTGCCACCCGAGACAGGGACCGCGGCTATGGCTACACCTTC
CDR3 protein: CATRDRDRGYGYTF

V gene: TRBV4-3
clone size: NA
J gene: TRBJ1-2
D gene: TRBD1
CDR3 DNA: TGCGCCAGCAGCCCCAGGGACAGGCCCATCTATGGCTACACCTTC
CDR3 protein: CASSPRDRPIYGYTF

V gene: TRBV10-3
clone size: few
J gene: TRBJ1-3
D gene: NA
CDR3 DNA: TGTGCCATCAGTGAGTCGACTAGGAGAAACACCATATATTTT
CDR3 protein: CAISESTRRNTIYF

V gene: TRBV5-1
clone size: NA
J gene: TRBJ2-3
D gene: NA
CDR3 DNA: TGCGCCAGCAGCTTGCGTACAGGACCTAGCACAGATACGCAGTATTTT
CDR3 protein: CASSLRTGPSTDTQYF

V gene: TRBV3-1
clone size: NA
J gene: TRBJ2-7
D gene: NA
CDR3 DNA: TGTGCCAGCAGCCGACAACGGGGCGGCCTGTACGAGCAGTACTTC
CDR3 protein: CASSRQRGGLYEQYF

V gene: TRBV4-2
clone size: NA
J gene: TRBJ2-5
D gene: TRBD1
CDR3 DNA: TGTGCCAGCAGCGCCCGACAGGGCCAAGAGACCCAGTACTTC
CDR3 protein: CASSARQGQETQYF

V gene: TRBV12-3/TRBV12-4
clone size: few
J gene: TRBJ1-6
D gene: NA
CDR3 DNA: TGTGCCAGCAGCCTAGGTGGGGCATCGAGTTCACCCCTCCACTTT
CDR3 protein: CASSLGGASSSPLHF

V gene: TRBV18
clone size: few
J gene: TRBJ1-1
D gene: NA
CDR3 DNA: TGTGCCAGCTCACCCCAACGGGGGACTGAAGCTTTCTTT
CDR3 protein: CASSPQRGTEAFF

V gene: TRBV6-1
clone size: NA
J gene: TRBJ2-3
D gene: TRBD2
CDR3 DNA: TGTGCCAGCAGGGGACTAGCGGGAAAATCTAGCACAGATACGCAGTATTTT
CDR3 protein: CASRGLAGKSSTDTQYF

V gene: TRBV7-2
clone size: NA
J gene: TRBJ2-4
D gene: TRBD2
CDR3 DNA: TGTGCCAGCAGCCTGACAGGGTCAGCGGGAGGAGAAAACATTCAGTACTTC
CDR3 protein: CASSLTGSAGGENIQYF